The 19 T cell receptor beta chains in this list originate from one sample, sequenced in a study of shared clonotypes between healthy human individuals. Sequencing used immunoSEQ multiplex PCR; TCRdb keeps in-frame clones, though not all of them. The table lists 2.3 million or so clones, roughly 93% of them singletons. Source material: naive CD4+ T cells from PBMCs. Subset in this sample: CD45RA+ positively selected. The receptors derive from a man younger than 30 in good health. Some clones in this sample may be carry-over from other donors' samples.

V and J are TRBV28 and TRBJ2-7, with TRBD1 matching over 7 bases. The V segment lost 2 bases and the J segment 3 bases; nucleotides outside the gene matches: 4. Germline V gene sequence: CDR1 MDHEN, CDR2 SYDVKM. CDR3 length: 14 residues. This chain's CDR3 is CASSLVGQHYEQYF. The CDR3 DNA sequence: TGTGCCAGCAGTTTAGTGGGACAGCACTACGAGCAGTACTTC.

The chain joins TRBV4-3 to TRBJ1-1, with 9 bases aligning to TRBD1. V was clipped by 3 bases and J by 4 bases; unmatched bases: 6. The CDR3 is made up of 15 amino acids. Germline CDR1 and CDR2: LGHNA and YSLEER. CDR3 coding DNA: TGCGCCAGCAGCCACCGTCCGGACAGGGGCACTGAAGCTTTCTTT. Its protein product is CASSHRPDRGTEAFF.

The chain's CDR3 is CAWSFIGEQYF. The CDR3 DNA reads TGTGCCTGGAGTTTTATAGGGGAGCAGTACTTC. The chain recombines TRBV30 with TRBJ2-7; D gene uncertain. Germline V gives CDR1 GTSNPN, CDR2 SVGIG (reference sequence). Deletions cut 2 bases from V and 7 bases from J, with 9 bases between. The CDR3 is made up of 11 amino acids.

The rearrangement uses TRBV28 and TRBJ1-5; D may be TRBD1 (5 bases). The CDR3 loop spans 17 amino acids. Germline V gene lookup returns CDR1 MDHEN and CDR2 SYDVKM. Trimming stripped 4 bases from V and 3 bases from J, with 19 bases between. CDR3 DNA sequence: TGTGCCAGCAGTTCCCGGGGTTGGGGGATCGACAATCAGCCCCAGCATTTT. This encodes CASSSRGWGIDNQPQHF.

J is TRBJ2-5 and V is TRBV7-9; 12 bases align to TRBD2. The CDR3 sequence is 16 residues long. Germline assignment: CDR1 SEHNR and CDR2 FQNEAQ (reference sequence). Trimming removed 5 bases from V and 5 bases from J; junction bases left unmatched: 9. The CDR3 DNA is TGTGCCAGCAGCCTTACTAGCGGGAGGTTTTTGGAGACCCAGTACTTC. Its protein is CASSLTSGRFLETQYF.

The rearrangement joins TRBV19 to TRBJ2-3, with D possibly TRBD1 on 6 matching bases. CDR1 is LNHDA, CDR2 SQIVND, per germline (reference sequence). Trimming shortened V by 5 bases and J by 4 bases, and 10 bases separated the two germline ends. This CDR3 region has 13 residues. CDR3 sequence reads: CASSQGHADTQYF. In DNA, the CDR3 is TGTGCCAGTAGTCAGGGACATGCAGATACGCAGTATTTT. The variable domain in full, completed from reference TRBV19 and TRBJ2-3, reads DGGITQSPKYLFRKEGQNVTLSCEQNLNHDAMYWYRQDPGQGLRLIYYSQIVNDFQKGDIAEGYSVSREKKESFPLTVTSAQKNPTAFYLCASSQGHADTQYFGPGTRLTVL.

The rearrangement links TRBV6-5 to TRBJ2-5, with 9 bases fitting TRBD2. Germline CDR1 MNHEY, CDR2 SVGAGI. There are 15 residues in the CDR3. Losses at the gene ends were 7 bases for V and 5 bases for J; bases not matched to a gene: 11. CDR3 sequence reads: CASNPRGGAYETQYF. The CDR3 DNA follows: TGTGCCAGCAATCCCCGCGGGGGGGCTTATGAGACCCAGTACTTC.

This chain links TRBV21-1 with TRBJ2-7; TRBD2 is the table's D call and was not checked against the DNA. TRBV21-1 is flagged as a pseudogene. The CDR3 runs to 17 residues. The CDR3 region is CASSKGGVADYSYEQYF. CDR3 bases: TGTGCCAGCAGCAAAGGAGGCGTAGCGGACTATTCCTACGAGCAGTACTTC.

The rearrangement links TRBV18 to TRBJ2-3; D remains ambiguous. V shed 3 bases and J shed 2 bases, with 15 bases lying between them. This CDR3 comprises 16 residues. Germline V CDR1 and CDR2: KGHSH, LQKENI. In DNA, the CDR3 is TGTGCCAGCTCACCGTATTTCGCAGGATACACAGATACGCAGTATTTT. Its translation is CASSPYFAGYTDTQYF.

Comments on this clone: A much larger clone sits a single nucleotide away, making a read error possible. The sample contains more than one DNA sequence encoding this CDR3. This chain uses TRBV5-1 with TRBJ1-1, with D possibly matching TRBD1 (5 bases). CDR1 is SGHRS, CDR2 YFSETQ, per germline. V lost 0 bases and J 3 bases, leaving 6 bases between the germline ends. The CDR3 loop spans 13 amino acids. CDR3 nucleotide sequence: TGCGCCAGCAGCTTGGCAGGGTACACTGAAGCTTTCTTT. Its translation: CASSLAGYTEAFF.

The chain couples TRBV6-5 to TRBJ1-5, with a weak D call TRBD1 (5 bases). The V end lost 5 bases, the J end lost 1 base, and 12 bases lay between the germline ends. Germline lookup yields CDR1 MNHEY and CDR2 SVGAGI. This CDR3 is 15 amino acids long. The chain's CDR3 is CASSPPRDSNQPQHF. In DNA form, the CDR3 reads TGTGCCAGCAGTCCACCCAGGGACAGCAATCAGCCCCAGCATTTT.

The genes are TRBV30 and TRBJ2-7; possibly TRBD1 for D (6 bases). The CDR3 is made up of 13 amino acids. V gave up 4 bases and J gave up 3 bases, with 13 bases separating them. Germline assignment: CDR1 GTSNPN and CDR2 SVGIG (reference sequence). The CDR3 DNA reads TGTGCCTGGACACTGGACAGTGGCTACGAGCAGTACTTC. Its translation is CAWTLDSGYEQYF.

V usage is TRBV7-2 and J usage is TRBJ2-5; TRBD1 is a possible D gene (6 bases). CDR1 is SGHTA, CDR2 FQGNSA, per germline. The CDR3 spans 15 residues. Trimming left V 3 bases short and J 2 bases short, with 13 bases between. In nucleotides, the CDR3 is TGTGCCAGCAGCTTGGGTGGGACACAGCAAGAGACCCAGTACTTC. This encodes CASSLGGTQQETQYF.

In DNA form, the CDR3 reads TGCGCCAGCAGCGGCGGGGGACACGGACAAGAGACCCAGTACTTC. Protein: CASSGGGHGQETQYF. This chain links TRBV5-1 with TRBJ2-5, with a possible D match to TRBD2 (7 bases). The CDR3 is 15 amino acids. Trimming took 4 bases from V and 2 from J, leaving 15 bases between them. Per the germline V gene, CDR1 is SGHRS and CDR2 is YFSETQ.

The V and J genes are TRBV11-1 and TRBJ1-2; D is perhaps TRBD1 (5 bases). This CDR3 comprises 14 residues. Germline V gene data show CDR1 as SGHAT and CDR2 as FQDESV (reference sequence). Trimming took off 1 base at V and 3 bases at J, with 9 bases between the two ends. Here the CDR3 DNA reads TGTGCCAGCAGCTTAGACCGAGGGGACTATGGCTACACCTTC. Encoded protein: CASSLDRGDYGYTF.

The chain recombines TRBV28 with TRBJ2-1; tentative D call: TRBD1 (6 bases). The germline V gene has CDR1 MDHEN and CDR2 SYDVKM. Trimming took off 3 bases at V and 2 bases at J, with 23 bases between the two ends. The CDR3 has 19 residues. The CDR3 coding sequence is TGTGCCAGCAGTTTTCCCTTGATTTTGAAGGGGGTGACCTACAATGAGCAGTTCTTC. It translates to CASSFPLILKGVTYNEQFF.

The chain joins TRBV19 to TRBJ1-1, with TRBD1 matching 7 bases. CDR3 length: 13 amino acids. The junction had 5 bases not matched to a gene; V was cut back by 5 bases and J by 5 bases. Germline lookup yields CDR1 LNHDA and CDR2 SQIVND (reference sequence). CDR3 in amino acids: CASSPNRGTEAFF. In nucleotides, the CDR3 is TGTGCCAGTAGTCCGAACAGGGGAACTGAAGCTTTCTTT. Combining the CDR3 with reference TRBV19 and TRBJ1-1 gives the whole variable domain DGGITQSPKYLFRKEGQNVTLSCEQNLNHDAMYWYRQDPGQGLRLIYYSQIVNDFQKGDIAEGYSVSREKKESFPLTVTSAQKNPTAFYLCASSPNRGTEAFFGQGTRLTVV.

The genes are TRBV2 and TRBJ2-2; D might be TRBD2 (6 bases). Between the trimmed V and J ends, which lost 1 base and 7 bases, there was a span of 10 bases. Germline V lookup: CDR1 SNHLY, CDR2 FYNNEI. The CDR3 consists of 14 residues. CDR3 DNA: TGTGCCAGCAGTGAAGTCTGGGGAGGCGGGGAGCTGTTTTTT. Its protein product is CASSEVWGGGELFF.

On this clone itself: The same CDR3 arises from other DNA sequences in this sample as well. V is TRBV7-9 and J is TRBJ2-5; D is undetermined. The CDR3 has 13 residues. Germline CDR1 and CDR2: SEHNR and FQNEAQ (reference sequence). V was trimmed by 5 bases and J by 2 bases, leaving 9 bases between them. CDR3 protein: CASSLGGQETQYF. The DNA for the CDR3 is TGTGCCAGCAGCCTCGGCGGTCAAGAGACCCAGTACTTC.